The 10 T cell receptor beta chains presented below share a single source sample, sequenced in a study of T cells after yellow fever vaccination. MiXCR, run by TCRdb on the 5' RACE reads, gives a single entry per CDR3 protein. The repertoire includes approximately 300,000 distinct CDR3 sequences, roughly 6.8% of them detected once, and 15% to 20% sits in the top ten. Sequences were derived from PBMCs, sampled around 45 days after the first yellow fever vaccination. The receptors here all came from a man aged 18 to 30 who received the YFV17D yellow fever vaccine.

Notes on this clonotype: One junction end does not reproduce the germline sequence, and a read error may be involved. J is TRBJ2-5 and V is TRBV9; tentatively, D is TRBD2 (7 bases). This CDR3 has 16 residues. CDR1 SGDLS and CDR2 YYNGEE come from the germline V gene. The CDR3 here is CASIVTPGGQGETQYF. CDR3 sequence (DNA): TGTGCCAGCATCGTAACCCCCGGGGGGCAGGGGGAGACCCAGTACTTC.

The gene calls are TRBV4-2 and TRBJ2-7; D remains unclear. Germline lookup yields CDR1 LGHNA and CDR2 YNFKEQ. The length of the CDR3 is 13 residues. V lost 4 bases and J lost 6, with 13 bases in between. Written as DNA, the CDR3 is TGTGCCAGCAGCCTCCACAGCGCAGGCGAGCAGTACTTC. Its protein product is CASSLHSAGEQYF.

This clonotype occurred many times. The rearrangement joins TRBV7-2 to TRBJ2-5, with TRBD2 identical over 13 bases. The CDR3 is made up of 14 amino acids. Germline-derived CDR1 and CDR2 are SGHTA and FQGNSA. After removal of 5 bases from V and 5 bases from J, the junction contained 2 bases not matched to a gene. CDR3 nucleotides: TGTGCCAGCAGCCCGGGACTAGCGGGGGAGACCCAGTACTTC. This encodes CASSPGLAGETQYF.

The chain uses TRBV7-9 and TRBJ2-1; D not resolved. This CDR3 region has 14 residues. The V gene's germline CDR1 is SEHNR and CDR2 FQNEAQ (reference sequence). V was clipped by 0 bases and J by 5 bases, with 8 bases between them. CDR3 in amino acids: CASSLASTHNEQFF. CDR3 sequence (DNA): TGTGCCAGCAGCTTAGCGTCAACCCACAATGAGCAGTTCTTC.

This clonotype came up a few times. DNA of the CDR3: TGTGCCAGCAGCCAGTATCAGGGGACAGATTCACCCCTCCACTTT. It codes for CASSQYQGTDSPLHF. The chain has TRBV4-2 and TRBJ1-6; 7 nucleotides line up with TRBD1. V dropped 3 bases and J dropped 8; count of bases not matched to a gene: 7. CDR1 and CDR2 (germline): LGHNA, YNFKEQ. The CDR3 length is 15 residues.

There are a few counts of this clonotype. The CDR3 nucleotides read TGCGCCAGCAGCCAAGATCTGGGACTAGCCTCAGATACGCAGTATTTT. Translation gives CASSQDLGLASDTQYF. The chain is built from TRBV4-3 and TRBJ2-3; 9 positions agree with TRBD2. Trimming at V came to 0 bases and at J to 4 bases, leaving 5 bases not matched to a gene. The CDR3 is made up of 16 amino acids. The germline CDR1 and CDR2 sequences are LGHNA and YSLEER.

Many counts were recorded for this clonotype. CDR3 amino acids: CASSLEQGLRGYTF. The CDR3 coding sequence is TGTGCCAGCAGTTTGGAACAGGGGCTACGTGGCTACACCTTC. This chain uses TRBV12-3 or TRBV12-4 with TRBJ1-2; the match to TRBD1 covers 7 bases. The CDR3 contains 14 residues. The trim removed 3 bases at V and 7 bases at J, leaving 8 bases unmatched.

The rearrangement links TRBV5-6 to TRBJ2-3, with D possibly matching TRBD2 (5 bases). The germline V gene has CDR1 SGHDT and CDR2 YYEEEE. This CDR3 comprises 16 residues. V lost 0 bases and J lost 6, with 17 bases in between. The CDR3 reads CASSLDAGTPADTQYF. The CDR3 DNA follows: TGTGCCAGCAGCTTGGACGCGGGTACCCCCGCGGATACGCAGTATTTT.

This clonotype was counted between two and nine times. The CDR3: CASNPTGRTGELFF. The CDR3 DNA sequence: TGTGCCAGCAACCCGACAGGGCGCACCGGGGAGCTGTTTTTT. The V and J genes are TRBV5-5 and TRBJ2-2; TRBD1 agrees at 7 bases. Germline trimming cut 6 bases from V and 4 bases from J; bases unmatched to any gene: 6. The CDR3 length is 14 residues. From germline, CDR1 is SGHKS and CDR2 YYEKEE (reference sequence).

The chain couples TRBV20-1 to TRBJ2-2; TRBD1 matches 7 bases. Germline V gene lookup returns CDR1 DFQATT and CDR2 SNEGSKA (reference sequence). J lost 6 bases, V lost 6 bases, and 7 bases had no gene match. This CDR3 has 13 amino acids. DNA of the CDR3: TGCAGTGCCGTGGGCCAGGGGGCCGGGGAGCTGTTTTTT. Residues: CSAVGQGAGELFF.